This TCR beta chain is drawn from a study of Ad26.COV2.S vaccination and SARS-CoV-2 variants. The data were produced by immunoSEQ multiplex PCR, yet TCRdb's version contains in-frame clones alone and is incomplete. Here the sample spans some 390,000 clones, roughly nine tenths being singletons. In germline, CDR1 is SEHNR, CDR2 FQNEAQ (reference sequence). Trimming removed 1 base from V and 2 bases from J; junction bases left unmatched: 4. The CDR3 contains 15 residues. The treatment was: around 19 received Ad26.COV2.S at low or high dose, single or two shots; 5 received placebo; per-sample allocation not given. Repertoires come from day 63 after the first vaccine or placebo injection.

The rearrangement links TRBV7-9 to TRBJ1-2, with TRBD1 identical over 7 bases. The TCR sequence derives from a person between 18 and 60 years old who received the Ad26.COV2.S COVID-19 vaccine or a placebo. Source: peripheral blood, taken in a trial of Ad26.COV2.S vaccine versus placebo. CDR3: CASSLVAGQNYGYTF. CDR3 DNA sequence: TGTGCCAGCAGCTTAGTTGCGGGACAGAACTATGGCTACACCTTC.